This T cell receptor (beta chain) was captured by sequencing in a study of tumor-infiltrating lymphocytes in primary liver carcinoma. Study-wide context: The number of productive TCRbeta reads per sample ranged from roughly 3.5 to 8 million and was similar across tissue types.

Starting from 500 ng of total RNA, TCR beta cDNA was produced with a primer in the constant region. Libraries covering TCR beta were generated through three nested multiplex PCR rounds (using a slightly modified ARM-PCR). Use of TRBV1-TRBV30 forward primers with a C-beta reverse primer characterized the first two PCR rounds, which lasted about 10 cycles each. TCRdb re-analysed the multiplex PCR reads in MiXCR, keeping a single row per CDR3 protein. This repertoire shows about 43,000 distinct CDR3 sequences, approximately 70% found once; its top ten account for about a fifth. With respect to this clonotype: One end of the junction is discordant with germline, which a read error may explain.

The study co-extracted DNA and RNA from roughly 20-30 mg of unsorted bulk tissue. The CDR3 spans 13 residues. Germline V lookup: CDR1 SGHDN, CDR2 FVKESK. The TCR sequence derives from a man aged 35 to 55 with primary liver carcinoma and hepatitis B virus infection. The rearrangement links TRBV14 to TRBJ1-2; no firm D call. The sequencing input was liver tumor tissue from sampling region 2. Subset indicated: tumor region T2, inferior pole. The CDR3 DNA sequence: TGTACCAGCAGCCAAGATTTGAAGGGTGGCTACACCTTC. Translation: CTSSQDLKGGYTF.